The rows below give T cell receptor beta chains drawn from one sample of a study of shared clonotypes between healthy human individuals. Assay: immunoSEQ multiplex PCR; the TCRdb copy retains only in-frame clones and omits some. The sample yields about 1.1 million clones, about 84% seen once. Sequencing was done on a sample of memory CD4+ T cells from PBMCs. Receptor source: a man aged 18 to 30 in good health. Some clones in this sample may be carry-over from other donors' samples. Each CDR3 is given with its conserved first and last residue.

v_call	j_call	cdr3_aa
TRBV19	TRBJ1-1	CASSTPDRRTEAFF
TRBV5-1	TRBJ1-1	CASSSGTYSRTEAFF
TRBV28	TRBJ2-1	CASKAGGSYNEQFF
TRBV7-3	TRBJ2-1	CASSPSGTSVNEQFF
TRBV7-9	TRBJ2-5	CASSPPGTETQYF
TRBV7-9	TRBJ2-7	CASASSPPLAAYEQYF
TRBV9	TRBJ2-3	CASSVVGLAADTQYF
TRBV15	TRBJ1-1	CATSRGQGAEAFF
TRBV30	TRBJ1-2	CAWTTDNYGYTF
TRBV18	TRBJ1-1	CASSPPGDTEAFF
TRBV6-5	TRBJ2-7	CASREGRGKYF
TRBV29-1	TRBJ1-4	CSVEVPGGDEKLFF
TRBV2	TRBJ2-5	CASTPSGTETQYF
TRBV4-2	TRBJ1-5	CASSQESNQPQHF
TRBV5-1	TRBJ2-1	CASSLGTGTINEQFF
TRBV2	TRBJ2-2	CASSAAGSRDTGELFF
TRBV9	TRBJ1-2	CASNPQGLAGYTF
TRBV29-1	TRBJ2-7	CSVGPGRPANEQYF